These 7 T cell receptor beta chains originate from one sample sequenced in a study of cytomegalovirus exposure and HLA in healthy donors. 13 Jbeta primers and 60 Vbeta primers were used for the PCR. The assay was immunoSEQ multiplex PCR, and TCRdb's table has in-frame clones only and misses some. This sample has about 150,000 clones, with 65% to 80% found just once. The sample taken for sequencing was PBMCs. The receptors were gathered from a human donor in good health.

The V gene is TRBV6-1, the J gene TRBJ2-7; D unclear. Germline CDR1 and CDR2: MNHNS and SASEGT. The CDR3 is 16 residues long. Trimming took 3 bases from V and 0 from J, leaving 15 bases between them. Here the CDR3 reads CASSERPPRSSYEQYF. In DNA form, the CDR3 reads TGTGCCAGCAGTGAGAGGCCCCCAAGAAGCTCCTACGAGCAGTACTTC.

This clone was counted a single time. The chain employs TRBV5-4 and TRBJ2-7; TRBD2 agrees at 13 bases. This CDR3 region has 19 residues. Germline lookup yields CDR1 SGHNT and CDR2 YYREEE (reference sequence). V was pared by 7 bases and J by 9 bases, with 25 bases of the junction left unmatched. The CDR3 reads CASSSGGPSLAGGFSGQYF. Written as DNA, the CDR3 is TGTGCCAGCTCCAGTGGGGGACCTTCACTAGCGGGAGGGTTTTCTGGGCAGTACTTC.

This clone was observed a handful of times. The chain employs TRBV29-1 and TRBJ2-5, with D maybe TRBD2 (7 bases). Per germline, CDR1 SQVTM and CDR2 ANQGSEA. This CDR3 region has 14 residues. The V end lost 4 bases, the J end lost 5 bases, and 17 bases lay between the germline ends. CDR3 nucleotides: TGCAGCGTTGCTTGGGAGGGGGTCGGCGAGACCCAGTACTTC. Protein sequence: CSVAWEGVGETQYF.

The J gene is TRBJ2-7, the V gene TRBV5-6, with 8 bases lining up with TRBD2. V trimming: 4 bases; J trimming: 4 bases; junction bases outside the gene matches: 7. The germline V gene has CDR1 SGHDT and CDR2 YYEEEE. The CDR3 sequence is 14 residues long. The CDR3 DNA is TGTGCCAGCAGCCCGGGACTAGAGGTTTACGAGCAGTACTTC. Its translation is CASSPGLEVYEQYF. Based on the CDR3 plus reference TRBV5-6 and TRBJ2-7, the full variable domain is DAGVTQSPTHLIKTRGQQVTLRCSPKSGHDTVSWYQQALGQGPQFIFQYYEEEERQRGNFPDRFSGHQFPNYSSELNVNALLLGDSALYLCASSPGLEVYEQYFGPGTRLTVT.

The chain combines TRBV19 with TRBJ2-7, with 12 bases matching TRBD2. After removal of 3 bases from V and 1 base from J, the junction contained 7 bases not matched to a gene. The CDR3 contains 17 residues. The V gene's germline CDR1 is LNHDA and CDR2 SQIVND (reference sequence). CDR3 loop: CASSISSGRANSYEQYF. CDR3 DNA: TGTGCCAGTAGTATTTCTAGCGGGAGGGCCAATTCCTACGAGCAGTACTTC.

This chain's CDR3 is CASSHDPGGADNQPQHF. The DNA for the CDR3 is TGTGCCAGCAGTCATGACCCAGGGGGCGCGGACAATCAGCCCCAGCATTTT. The rearrangement uses TRBV2 and TRBJ1-5; TRBD1 matches at 8 bases. Trimming removed 5 bases from V and 3 bases from J; junction bases left unmatched: 12. This CDR3 is built from 17 residues. The germline V gene has CDR1 SNHLY and CDR2 FYNNEI.

In its sample, this clone was seen a few times. CDR3 protein: CASNDGGDTQYF. The CDR3 DNA is TGTGCCTCCAACGACGGCGGGGATACGCAGTATTTT. The rearrangement links TRBV10-3 to TRBJ2-3; TRBD2 might be the D (5 bases). The CDR3 length is 12 residues. Germline CDR1 reads ENHRY; CDR2 reads SYGVKD. V lost 11 bases and J lost 6, with 15 bases in between.